This passage covers 25 T cell receptor beta chains from one sample sequenced in a study of shared T cell receptors in the human thymus. The protocol was immunoSEQ multiplex PCR, while the TCRdb copy is restricted to in-frame clones and leaves out a portion. Found here are about 660,000 clones, roughly 88% of them singletons; the top ten hold about 0.01%. These data also formed part of another study, on human thymus T cells.

The sequenced material came from thymocytes. These TCRs come from a boy less than two years old with a congenital heart defect.

The chain carries TRBV6-5 and TRBJ2-7; D is perhaps TRBD1 (5 bases). Trimming took 2 bases from V and 3 from J, leaving 17 bases between them. The CDR3 length is 16 residues. The germline gives CDR1 MNHEY, CDR2 SVGAGI. The CDR3 DNA sequence: TGTGCCAGCAGTTACGACAGCCCCTCGGCAAACTACGAGCAGTACTTC. As protein: CASSYDSPSANYEQYF.

The rearrangement joins TRBV19 to TRBJ2-1; 7 nucleotides align to TRBD1. The CDR3 extends over 14 amino acids. CDR1 is LNHDA, CDR2 SQIVND, per germline (reference sequence). The V and J ends lost 5 bases and 4 bases, in that order; junction bases with no gene match: 5. Written as DNA, the CDR3 is TGTGCCAGTAGTCTCGGGACAGTATACAATGAGCAGTTCTTC. This sequence encodes CASSLGTVYNEQFF. The full variable domain, its missing parts supplied by reference TRBV19 and TRBJ2-1, is DGGITQSPKYLFRKEGQNVTLSCEQNLNHDAMYWYRQDPGQGLRLIYYSQIVNDFQKGDIAEGYSVSREKKESFPLTVTSAQKNPTAFYLCASSLGTVYNEQFFGPGTRLTVL.

Notes on this clone: One end of the junction varies from germline; a read error may be responsible. The same CDR3 is also encoded by other DNA sequences in this sample. The chain links TRBV29-1 to TRBJ1-2; 8 nucleotides align to TRBD1. The CDR3 length is 16 residues. In germline, CDR1 is SQVTM, CDR2 ANQGSEA. The CDR3 DNA reads TGCAGTGTTGGATCCAGGGGGCCGGTCACTAACTATGGCTACACCTTC. Translating it yields CSVGSRGPVTNYGYTF.

The chain joins TRBV11-2 to TRBJ2-7, with D maybe TRBD2 (5 bases). Germline CDR1 is SGHAT and CDR2 is FQNNGV. The CDR3 spans 14 residues. Trimming shortened V by 5 bases and J by 2 bases, and 13 bases separated the two germline ends. In DNA, the CDR3 is TGTGCCAGCAGCCCTGCGGGCCGGGCCTACGAGCAGTACTTC. Protein: CASSPAGRAYEQYF.

This rearrangement joins TRBV5-8 to TRBJ2-1, with D possibly being TRBD2 (6 bases). This CDR3 is built from 14 residues. V lost 0 bases, J lost 8 bases, and 12 bases lay in between. Germline-derived CDR1 and CDR2 are SGHTS and YDEGEE. The CDR3, as DNA: TGTGCCAGCAGCTTGGAGCCTAGCGTCGATGAGCAGTTCTTC. This gives the protein CASSLEPSVDEQFF.

The chain uses TRBV7-2 and TRBJ2-3, with 13 nucleotides matching TRBD2. V gave up 4 bases and J gave up 4 bases; unmatched junction bases: 5. The CDR3 has 16 amino acids. Germline V CDR1 and CDR2: SGHTA, FQGNSA. The CDR3 DNA sequence: TGTGCCAGCAGCTCAAGACTAGCGGGAGGCCCAGATACGCAGTATTTT. This sequence encodes CASSSRLAGGPDTQYF.

There are a few counts of this clone. This chain connects TRBV5-6 to TRBJ2-7; TRBD2 agrees at 8 bases. This CDR3 is built from 16 residues. Per the germline V gene, CDR1 is SGHDT and CDR2 is YYEEEE. After removal of 3 bases from V and 0 bases from J, the junction contained 8 bases not matched to a gene. The CDR3 DNA sequence: TGTGCCAGCAGCTCCTTGGCTAGCGGGTACTCCTACGAGCAGTACTTC. Encoded protein: CASSSLASGYSYEQYF. Full variable domain (missing parts from reference TRBV5-6 and TRBJ2-7): DAGVTQSPTHLIKTRGQQVTLRCSPKSGHDTVSWYQQALGQGPQFIFQYYEEEERQRGNFPDRFSGHQFPNYSSELNVNALLLGDSALYLCASSSLASGYSYEQYFGPGTRLTVT.

The V and J genes are TRBV2 and TRBJ2-4, with D perhaps matching TRBD1 (6 bases). Germline CDR1 reads SNHLY; CDR2 reads FYNNEI. This CDR3 is built from 11 residues. V lost 7 bases and J lost 15, with 16 bases in between. The chain's CDR3 is CASNPGQSLYF. The CDR3 DNA sequence: TGTGCCAGCAACCCAGGACAGAGTCTGTACTTC.

This clone has a single count. V is TRBV5-1 and J is TRBJ1-1; D is perhaps TRBD1 (5 bases). In germline, CDR1 is SGHRS, CDR2 YFSETQ. The CDR3 extends over 15 amino acids. Between the trimmed V and J ends, which lost 5 bases and 3 bases, there was a span of 17 bases. DNA of the CDR3: TGCGCCAGCAGTTGGGACTCCCTAGGGTACACTGAAGCTTTCTTT. Translating gives CASSWDSLGYTEAFF.

The chain carries TRBV5-8 and TRBJ2-3; D is possibly TRBD1 (6 bases). The germline V and J ends were trimmed by 0 bases and 3 bases, with 11 bases remaining between them. The CDR3 is made up of 15 amino acids. CDR1 is SGHTS, CDR2 YDEGEE, per germline. This chain's CDR3 is CASSLAEGETDTQYF. In DNA form, the CDR3 reads TGTGCCAGCAGCTTGGCCGAGGGGGAAACAGATACGCAGTATTTT.

This clone was recorded once. The V call is TRBV9, the J call TRBJ2-3; 9 nucleotides agree with TRBD2. Per the germline V gene, CDR1 is SGDLS and CDR2 is YYNGEE. There are 15 residues in the CDR3. V lost 6 bases and J lost 5; bases outside the gene matches: 10. This chain's CDR3 is CASTVGGRAQDTQYF. As DNA, the CDR3 is TGTGCCAGCACGGTCGGCGGGAGGGCCCAAGATACGCAGTATTTT.

The rearrangement uses TRBV14 and TRBJ1-3; no reliable D call. The germline CDR1 and CDR2 sequences are SGHDN and FVKESK. With 4 bases removed from V and 0 bases from J, the gap between germline ends came to 13 bases. CDR3 size: 16 residues. The CDR3 spells CASSLLSGNSGNTIYF. CDR3 sequence (DNA): TGTGCCAGCAGCCTACTAAGCGGGAACTCTGGAAACACCATATATTTT.

V and J are TRBV5-4 and TRBJ2-1; the D gene is possibly TRBD2 (7 bases). The V and J ends lost 4 bases and 2 bases respectively, with 16 bases between them. CDR1 and CDR2 (germline): SGHNT, YYREEE (reference sequence). This CDR3 contains 16 residues. The CDR3 reads CASSPKRDIAYNEQFF. Written as DNA, the CDR3 is TGTGCCAGCAGCCCTAAGCGGGACATCGCCTACAATGAGCAGTTCTTC.

The chain joins TRBV5-3 to TRBJ1-2; 7 nucleotides agree with TRBD1. TRBV5-3 is filed as an ORF, its function uncertain. Losses at the gene ends were 2 bases for V and 4 bases for J; bases not matched to a gene: 8. This CDR3 region has 15 residues. The chain's CDR3 is CARSLGGGLVYGYTF. DNA for the CDR3: TGTGCCAGAAGCTTAGGAGGGGGCCTTGTCTATGGCTACACCTTC.

The chain combines TRBV6-7 with TRBJ1-1; TRBD1 might be the D (6 bases). TRBV6-7 is noted as an ORF with a role that remains uncertain. Trimming took 4 bases from V and 2 from J, leaving 17 bases between them. CDR3 length: 16 amino acids. The CDR3 region is CASSSVDRSPNTEAFF. The CDR3 nucleotides read TGTGCCAGCAGTTCGGTGGACAGATCCCCCAACACTGAAGCTTTCTTT.

The CDR3 protein is CATGQVPSGEQFF. In nucleotides, the CDR3 is TGTGCCACCGGACAGGTCCCCTCAGGTGAGCAGTTCTTC. The J gene is TRBJ2-1, the V gene TRBV15; 7 nucleotides align to TRBD1. Germline lookup yields CDR1 LNHNV and CDR2 YYDKDF (reference sequence). The CDR3 sequence is 13 residues long. V was pared by 8 bases and J by 9 bases, with 10 bases of the junction left unmatched.

This chain connects TRBV13 to TRBJ1-3, with 8 bases aligning to TRBD1. This CDR3 has 20 amino acids. V shed 2 bases and J 4 bases; nucleotides not matched to a gene: 19. Germline V gives CDR1 PRHDT, CDR2 FYEKMQ (reference sequence). The CDR3 region is CASSLRWTGRAGRLGNTIYF. CDR3 nucleotide sequence: TGTGCCAGCAGCTTAAGGTGGACAGGGCGAGCGGGGAGGCTGGGAAACACCATATATTTT.

CDR3 DNA: TGTGCCAGCAGTCCGAGACAGGGAGGCAACACTGAAGCTTTCTTT. It is translated as CASSPRQGGNTEAFF. The chain joins TRBV27 to TRBJ1-1, with 7 bases that match TRBD1. Trimming at V came to 5 bases and at J to 2 bases, leaving 8 bases not matched to a gene. The CDR3 has 15 residues. Germline loops: CDR1 MNHEY, CDR2 SMNVEV (reference sequence).

This sequence joins TRBV6-5 and TRBJ1-2; TRBD1 is a possible D gene (6 bases). The CDR3 is made up of 15 amino acids. Germline V gene data show CDR1 as MNHEY and CDR2 as SVGAGI. V was pared by 5 bases and J by 8 bases, with 21 bases between. The CDR3, as DNA: TGTGCCAGCAGTCCACGGGACAATGGAGATGGGGGCTACACCTTC. It yields the protein CASSPRDNGDGGYTF.

CDR3 bases: TGTGCCAGCAGCATCGGGACAGGGAACTCACCCCTCCACTTT. This codes for CASSIGTGNSPLHF. The gene calls are TRBV9 and TRBJ1-6; 9 bases are shared with TRBD1. Germline V gene lookup returns CDR1 SGDLS and CDR2 YYNGEE. The CDR3 is made up of 14 amino acids. V was pared by 4 bases and J by 10 bases, with 6 bases of the junction left unmatched.

The CDR3 bases are TGTGCCAGCAGCCTGGGCAATTGGGCCCGCAATCAGCCCCAGCATTTT. It specifies CASSLGNWARNQPQHF. The V call is TRBV5-5, the J call TRBJ1-5; D is unclear. V gave up 4 bases and J gave up 2 bases, with 16 bases separating them. Germline V gives CDR1 SGHKS, CDR2 YYEKEE (reference sequence). CDR3 length: 16 residues.

The chain combines TRBV5-4 with TRBJ1-1, with a tentative D call TRBD1 (5 bases). Germline lookup yields CDR1 SGHNT and CDR2 YYREEE (reference sequence). The V end was cut by 4 bases, the J end by 7 bases, with 14 bases between. The CDR3 is 13 amino acids. CDR3 bases: TGTGCCAGCAGCCCCTTCGCAGGGATTGAAGCTTTCTTT. It encodes CASSPFAGIEAFF.

As concerns this clone: This likely comes from a read error, as the CDR3 has no conserved phenylalanine or tryptophan at its end. The chain couples TRBV4-1 to TRBJ2-7; D uncertain. The CDR3 spans 14 residues. The germline gives CDR1 MGHRA, CDR2 YSYEKL. Deletions cut 0 bases from V and 3 bases from J, with 9 bases between. CDR3 protein: CASSQDGHDYEQYL. CDR3 DNA: TGCGCCAGCAGCCAAGATGGGCACGACTACGAGCAGTACCTC.

The chain is built from TRBV13 and TRBJ2-2; TRBD2 matches 8 bases. The CDR3 loop spans 15 amino acids. V dropped 3 bases and J dropped 3; count of bases not matched to a gene: 3. The germline V gene encodes CDR1 PRHDT and CDR2 FYEKMQ (reference sequence). CDR3: CASSFYGRDTGELFF. In nucleotides, the CDR3 is TGTGCCAGCAGCTTCTACGGGAGGGACACCGGGGAGCTGTTTTTT.

A few counts support this clone. CDR3 region: CASRLTDEAFF. In DNA form, the CDR3 reads TGTGCCAGTAGGCTTACAGATGAAGCTTTCTTT. The J gene is TRBJ1-1, the V gene TRBV19; no clear D gene. Trimming pared 6 bases from V and 7 bases from J, leaving 9 bases between. Germline assignment: CDR1 LNHDA and CDR2 SQIVND (reference sequence). The CDR3 length is 11 residues.